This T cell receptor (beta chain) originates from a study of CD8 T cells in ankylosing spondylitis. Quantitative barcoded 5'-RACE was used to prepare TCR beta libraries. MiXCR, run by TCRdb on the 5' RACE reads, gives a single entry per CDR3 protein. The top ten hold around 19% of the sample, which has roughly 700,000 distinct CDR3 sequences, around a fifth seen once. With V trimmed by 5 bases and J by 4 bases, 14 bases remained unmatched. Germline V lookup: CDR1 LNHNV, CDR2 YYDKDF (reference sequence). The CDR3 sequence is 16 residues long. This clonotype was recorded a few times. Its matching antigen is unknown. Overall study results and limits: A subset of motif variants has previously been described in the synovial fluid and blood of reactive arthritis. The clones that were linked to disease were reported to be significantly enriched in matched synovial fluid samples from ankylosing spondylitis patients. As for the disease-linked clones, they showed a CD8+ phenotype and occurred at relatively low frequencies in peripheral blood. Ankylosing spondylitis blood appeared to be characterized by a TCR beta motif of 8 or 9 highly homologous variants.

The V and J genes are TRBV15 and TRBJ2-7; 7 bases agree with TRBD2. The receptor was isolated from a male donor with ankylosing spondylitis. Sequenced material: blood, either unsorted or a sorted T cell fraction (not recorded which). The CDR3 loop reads CATSRQLGGSGYEQYF. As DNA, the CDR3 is TGTGCCACCAGCCGCCAACTGGGCGGGAGCGGATACGAGCAGTACTTC.